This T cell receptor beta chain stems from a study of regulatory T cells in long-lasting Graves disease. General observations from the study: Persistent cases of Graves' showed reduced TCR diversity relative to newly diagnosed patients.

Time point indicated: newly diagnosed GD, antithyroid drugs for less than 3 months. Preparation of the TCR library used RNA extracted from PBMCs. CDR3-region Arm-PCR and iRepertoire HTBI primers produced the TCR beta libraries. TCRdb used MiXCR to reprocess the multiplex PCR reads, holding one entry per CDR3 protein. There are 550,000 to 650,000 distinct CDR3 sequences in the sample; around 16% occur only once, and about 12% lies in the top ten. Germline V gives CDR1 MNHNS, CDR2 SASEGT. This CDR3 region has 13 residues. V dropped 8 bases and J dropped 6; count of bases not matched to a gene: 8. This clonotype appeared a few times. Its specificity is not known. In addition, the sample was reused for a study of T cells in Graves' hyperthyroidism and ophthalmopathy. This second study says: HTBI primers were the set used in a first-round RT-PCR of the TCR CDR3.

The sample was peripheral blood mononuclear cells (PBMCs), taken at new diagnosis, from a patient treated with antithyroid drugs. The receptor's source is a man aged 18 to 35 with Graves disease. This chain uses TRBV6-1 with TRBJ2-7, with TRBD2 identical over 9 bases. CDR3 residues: CASHGTSFGEQYF. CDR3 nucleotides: TGTGCCAGCCATGGGACTAGCTTCGGCGAGCAGTACTTC.